The following is a T cell receptor beta chain sequence with its context. It was with random hexamers that roughly 0.45 to 1 ug RNA was reverse transcribed. TCRdb re-called the immunoSEQ multiplex PCR reads through MiXCR, storing one row per CDR3 protein. This table holds some 190,000 distinct CDR3 sequences, approximately 96% found once. The sample belongs to a study of CD8 T cells in Susac syndrome. In contrast to the negatively isolated CD8+ and CD4+ T cells, TEMRA cells were FACS-enriched. This receptor was taken from a human donor with multiple sclerosis. The specimen sequenced was CD4+ T cells from PBMCs.

Here the CDR3 reads CASSTLQETQYF. The CDR3 DNA reads TGTGCCAGCAGTACCCTCCAAGAGACCCAGTACTTC. This rearrangement joins TRBV6-1 to TRBJ2-5; no definite D call. This CDR3 spans 12 amino acids. V was trimmed by 5 bases and J by 1 base, leaving 5 bases between them. Per germline, CDR1 MNHNS and CDR2 SASEGT.